This T cell receptor (beta chain) originates from a study of beta chain features in type 1 diabetes. The study, taken as a whole, reports: In type 1 diabetes patients, VDJ junctions had fewer insertions; deletions at these junctions were more frequent. The study found moderately but significantly shorter TCRB CDR3s in all four CD4+ subsets of Type 1 diabetes patients. Equally in patients and controls, shorter templates might have been favored by PCR.

On this clone itself: Its antigen is undetermined.

Reverse transcribing all isolated RNA meant expressed TCRB transcripts were sequenced. Profiling relied on immunoSEQ multiplex PCR, and the TCRdb table lists in-frame clones only, not all of them. The repertoire includes fewer than 300,000 clones, around 9.9% of them detected once, and around 0.015% sits in the top ten. CD4+ naive, central memory, regulatory and stem cell-like memory subsets were isolated by sorting on CD45RO/CCR7/CD25/CD127/CD95/CD27. Germline assignment: CDR1 MNHEY and CDR2 SVGAGI. The CDR3 has 15 residues. Trimming shortened V by 8 bases and J by 5 bases, and 19 bases separated the two germline ends.

The sequence derives from a man aged 25 to 40 with type 1 diabetes. The chain uses TRBV6-5 and TRBJ2-4; possible D gene TRBD1, 6 bases. Sequenced input: naive CD4+ T cells from blood. The CDR3 loop is CASRTTGLGENIQYF. DNA for the CDR3: TGTGCCAGCCGCACGACAGGTTTAGGGGAAAACATTCAGTACTTC.